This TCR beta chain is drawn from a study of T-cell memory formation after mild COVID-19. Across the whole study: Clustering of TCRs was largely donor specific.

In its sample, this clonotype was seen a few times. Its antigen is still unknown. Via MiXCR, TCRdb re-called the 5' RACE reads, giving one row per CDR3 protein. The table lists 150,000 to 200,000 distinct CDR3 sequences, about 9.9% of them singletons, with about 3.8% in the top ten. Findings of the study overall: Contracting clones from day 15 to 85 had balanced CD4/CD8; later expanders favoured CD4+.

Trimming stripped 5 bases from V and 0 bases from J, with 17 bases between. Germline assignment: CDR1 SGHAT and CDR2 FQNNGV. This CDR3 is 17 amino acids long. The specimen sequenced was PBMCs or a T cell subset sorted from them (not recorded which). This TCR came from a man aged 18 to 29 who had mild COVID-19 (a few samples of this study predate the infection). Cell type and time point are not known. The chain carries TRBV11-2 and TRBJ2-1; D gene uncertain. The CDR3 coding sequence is TGTGCCAGCAGCCCCGCCGCCTCCTTAGACTCCTACAATGAGCAGTTCTTC. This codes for CASSPAASLDSYNEQFF. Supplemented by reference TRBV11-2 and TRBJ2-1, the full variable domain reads EAGVAQSPRYKIIEKRQSVAFWCNPISGHATLYWYQQILGQGPKLLIQFQNNGVVDDSQLPKDRFSAERLKGVDSTLKIQPAKLEDSAVYLCASSPAASLDSYNEQFFGPGTRLTVL.